The T cell receptor beta chain under discussion was sequenced for a study of T cells in Graves' hyperthyroidism and ophthalmopathy (dated by TCRdb to about 2019). Notes on the research overall: Peripheral blood was collected at initial diagnosis, before any treatment. According to the paper, TCR Vbeta CDR3 sequencing was carried out on 135 peripheral blood samples, which came from 40 to 45 ophthalmopathy, 80 or so hyperthyroidism and roughly 17 progressor patients. TCR V-J signatures able to tell the groups apart were searched for in a discovery cohort of 100 patients, of whom 43 had Graves' ophthalmopathy and more than 55 had stable Graves' hyperthyroidism. The 95 to 100 discovery patients were randomly divided into training and test sets at a 7:3 ratio. After sampling, hyperthyroidism patients received methimazole starting at 30 mg daily, and ophthalmopathy patients received high-dose intravenous methylprednisolone. Prospective prediction of ophthalmopathy was tested in an independent validation cohort consisting of some 20 hyperthyroidism patients and around 17 patients who later progressed to ophthalmopathy. In addition, the study compared T-cell repertoires in thyroid tissue and in blood from five to seven Graves' hyperthyroidism patients.

In the ophthalmopathy patients, disease was moderately to severely active, with a Clinical Activity Score of 3 or more, a NOSPECS grade of 4 or more, and a duration of less than 3 months. The study excluded patients with uncontrolled infections, other autoimmune diseases, pregnancy or lactation. Diagnoses relied on clinical symptoms, serum thyroxine and TRAb, thyroid ultrasound and orbital computed tomography. PBMCs were isolated from 8 to 10 ml of fresh peripheral blood by Ficoll-Paque density gradient centrifugation. Total RNA was extracted using Trizol reagent, and RNA quality was assessed on an Agilent 2100 Bioanalyzer. General findings and caveats noted by the study authors: A 13 V-J signature model separated ophthalmopathy from stable hyperthyroidism, with roughly 88% sensitivity and about 81% specificity in cross-validation and 80%/75% in testing. Most expanded thyroid clonotypes (frequency above 0.001) were also found in blood, which suggests that blood repertoires may mirror thyroid immune responses. No statistical method was used to fix the sample size in advance, and group allocation was not hidden from the investigators. During validation, the model predicted progression to ophthalmopathy a median of approximately six months ahead of onset, with more than 60% sensitivity and almost 75% specificity.

Notes on this clonotype: The antigen it binds to is not known. Sequence at one end of the junction differs from germline and may be a read error.

The TCR beta CDR3 regions were amplified from RNA transcripts. The TCR CDR3 was subjected to a first round of RT-PCR using the HTBI primer set and the Qiagen OneStep RT-PCR kit. Libraries were constructed in a second round of multiplex PCR, after which size selection and purification were performed. Sequencing of the libraries was done on an Illumina HiSeq2000 using paired-end 100 bp reads. The study's processing was this. SOAPnuke was used to process the raw data, with reads discarded if the reads contained adapters or uncalled bases, had a mean Phred below 15, or lacked an exact constant-primer or identifier match. High-quality paired reads were merged with COPE v1.2.5, and unique nucleotide sequences were defined as clonotypes. Clonotypes were aligned to IMGT TRBV, TRBD and TRBJ reference segments using MiTCR v1.1. Analysis was restricted to V-J combinations with a frequency above 0.0001, which covered 98% to 99.2% of repertoires. A TCS score was defined as the ratio of F50 (clonal expansion) to E x V (chaos), with BLOSUM62-based TCRdist applied between CDR3 peptides within each V-J. Welch's t-statistics and random forest reduced 514 V-J features to about 13, which were used in a naive Bayes classifier (R e1071). In-frame beta chains were kept once TCRdb had trimmed the public reads at Q25 with fastp and called clones with MiXCR. All rows with the same CDR3 protein become a single entry with the most common DNA and genes. The V and J calls follow TCRdb's processing rather than the paper's. The sample records over 350,000 distinct CDR3 sequences, around 18% of which are singletons. The top ten clonotypes cover 40% of the sample.

The sample was blood. The origin of this receptor is a man younger than 35 with Graves' ophthalmopathy.

For the CDR3, the sequence is CASSLGQAREAQYF. The DNA reads as follows: TGTGCCAGCAGCTTAGGACAGGCAAGAGAGGCCCAGTACTTC. The chain is assembled from TRBV13 and TRBJ2-5; 5 matching bases give a weak D call of TRBD1. The CDR3 runs 14 residues from the cysteine to the phenylalanine. CDR3 DNA only is kept here, 42 bases in frame from base 1. CDR1 and CDR2 were assigned from the germline V gene (reference sequence) as PRHDT and FYEKMQ.